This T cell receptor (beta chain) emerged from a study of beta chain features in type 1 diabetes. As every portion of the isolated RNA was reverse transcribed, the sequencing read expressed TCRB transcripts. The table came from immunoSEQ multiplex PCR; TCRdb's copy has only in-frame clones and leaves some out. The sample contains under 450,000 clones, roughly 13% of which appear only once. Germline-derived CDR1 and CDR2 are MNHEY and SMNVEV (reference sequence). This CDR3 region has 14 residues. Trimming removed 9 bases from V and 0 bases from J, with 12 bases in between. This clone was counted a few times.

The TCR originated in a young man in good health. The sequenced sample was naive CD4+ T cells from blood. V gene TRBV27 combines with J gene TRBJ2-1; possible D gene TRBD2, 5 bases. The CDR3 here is CASHRSGSYNEQFF. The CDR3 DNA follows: TGTGCCAGTCACCGGAGCGGCTCCTACAATGAGCAGTTCTTC.